This entry lists 13 T cell receptor beta chains sequenced from one sample in a study of Ad26.COV2.S vaccination and SARS-CoV-2 variants. Treatment: 15 to 20 received Ad26.COV2.S at low or high dose, single or two shots; five or six received placebo; per-sample allocation not given. Samples were taken on day 63 after the first vaccine or placebo injection. TCRdb keeps only in-frame clones here, not all; method: immunoSEQ multiplex PCR. The sample yields fewer than 900,000 clones, around 90% seen once. The sequencing used peripheral blood, collected in a trial of Ad26.COV2.S vaccine versus placebo. Receptor source: a person between 18 and 65 years old who received the Ad26.COV2.S COVID-19 vaccine or a placebo.

The chain recombines TRBV5-1 with TRBJ2-5, with 8 positions matching TRBD1. V dropped 5 bases and J dropped 5; count of bases not matched to a gene: 5. The CDR3 covers 13 residues. Germline V CDR1 and CDR2: SGHRS, YFSETQ. The CDR3 sequence: CASRMDRVETQYF. The CDR3 coding sequence is TGCGCCAGCAGGATGGACAGGGTTGAGACCCAGTACTTC.

This chain uses TRBV3-1 (or the pseudogene TRBV3-2) with TRBJ2-5; TRBD1 aligns across 7 bases. Germline assignment: CDR1 LGHDT and CDR2 YNNKEL (reference sequence). Trimming cost V 4 bases and J 4 bases; bases outside gene matches: 15. The CDR3 contains 17 residues. CDR3 amino acids: CASSPYGRRGLRETQYF. CDR3 coding DNA: TGTGCCAGCAGCCCTTACGGACGAAGGGGGCTTCGAGAGACCCAGTACTTC.

This chain links TRBV6-5 with TRBJ2-7; 9 bases agree with TRBD1. This CDR3 contains 14 residues. J was trimmed by 3 bases and V by 5 bases; bases with no gene match: 5. CDR1 MNHEY and CDR2 SVGAGI come from the germline V gene. CDR3 nucleotides: TGTGCCAGCAGTAGGACAGGGGTGGGCTACGAGCAGTACTTC. It yields the protein CASSRTGVGYEQYF.

This sequence joins TRBV4-1 and TRBJ2-7; 7 bases line up with TRBD1. The V gene's germline CDR1 is MGHRA and CDR2 YSYEKL. CDR3 size: 15 residues. Losses at the gene ends were 4 bases for V and 7 bases for J; bases not matched to a gene: 13. In DNA form, the CDR3 reads TGCGCCAGCAGCCCCTTGGGACAGTTCCGAGGGGAGCAGTACTTC. Translated, it gives CASSPLGQFRGEQYF.

The chain joins TRBV13 to TRBJ1-1, with D possibly TRBD1 on 6 matching bases. This CDR3 is built from 14 residues. CDR1 is PRHDT, CDR2 FYEKMQ, per germline (reference sequence). With 0 bases removed from V and 1 base from J, the gap between germline ends came to 6 bases. CDR3 region: CASSLGGANTEAFF. The CDR3 nucleotides read TGTGCCAGCAGCTTAGGGGGGGCGAACACTGAAGCTTTCTTT.

The rearrangement uses TRBV7-2 and TRBJ2-3, with TRBD2 matching over 10 bases. The CDR3 totals 16 residues. Germline values: CDR1 SGHTA, CDR2 FQGNSA. With 4 bases clipped from V and 2 bases from J, the junction kept 6 bases outside the gene matches. The CDR3 region has the DNA TGTGCCAGCAGCTCACAGCGGGGGGGATTCACAGATACGCAGTATTTT. It specifies CASSSQRGGFTDTQYF.

The genes are TRBV6-5 and TRBJ1-2; D not certain. The CDR3 loop spans 15 amino acids. V lost 5 bases to trimming and J lost 3 bases, with 16 bases between them. In germline, CDR1 is MNHEY, CDR2 SVGAGI. CDR3 loop: CASSRLQRGDYGYTF. The CDR3 nucleotides read TGTGCCAGCAGTCGACTCCAACGGGGTGACTATGGCTACACCTTC.

The chain is built from TRBV6-1 and TRBJ1-5, with TRBD1 identical over 8 bases. V shed 2 bases, J shed 2 bases, and the junction held 8 bases outside the gene matches. CDR3 size: 17 residues. Per the germline V gene, CDR1 is MNHNS and CDR2 is SASEGT. For the CDR3, the DNA is TGTGCCAGCAGTGAAACCGGACAGGGCGGTCGCAATCAGCCCCAGCATTTT. Translation gives CASSETGQGGRNQPQHF.

CDR3 in DNA: TGTGCCAGCAGCTCGTTTGGGGACACCGTCAATCAGCCCCAGCATTTT. This gives the protein CASSSFGDTVNQPQHF. The chain recombines TRBV6-6 with TRBJ1-5; D is perhaps TRBD1 (6 bases). Per the germline V gene, CDR1 is MNHNY and CDR2 is SVGAGI (reference sequence). CDR3 length: 16 amino acids. Trimming stripped 6 bases from V and 3 bases from J, with 18 bases between.

The rearrangement joins TRBV5-1 to TRBJ1-3; D perhaps matches TRBD1 (5 bases). Germline V gene sequence: CDR1 SGHRS, CDR2 YFSETQ. V lost 6 bases, J lost 0 bases, and 10 bases lay in between. This CDR3 is 14 amino acids long. CDR3 in amino acids: CASMTDSSGNTIYF. The CDR3, as DNA: TGCGCCAGCATGACCGACAGCTCTGGAAACACCATATATTTT.

The chain employs TRBV10-3 and TRBJ1-5, with a weak D call TRBD1 (5 bases). Germline V gene data show CDR1 as ENHRY and CDR2 as SYGVKD. The CDR3 is 13 residues long. The germline V and J ends were trimmed by 8 bases and 0 bases, with 8 bases remaining between them. As DNA, the CDR3 is TGTGCCATCTCACAGGTTAGCAATCAGCCCCAGCATTTT. It specifies CAISQVSNQPQHF.

The V gene is TRBV7-2, the J gene TRBJ2-7; tentatively, D is TRBD1 or TRBD2 (5 bases each). CDR3 size: 15 residues. Per germline, CDR1 SGHTA and CDR2 FQGNSA. Trimming stripped 2 bases from V and 5 bases from J, with 16 bases between. The CDR3, as DNA: TGTGCCAGCAGCTTAAGCTTCTGGGGGAGTCACGAGCAGTACTTC. Amino acids: CASSLSFWGSHEQYF. Supplemented by reference TRBV7-2 and TRBJ2-7, the full variable domain reads GAGVSQSPSNKVTEKGKDVELRCDPISGHTALYWYRQSLGQGLEFLIYFQGNSAPDKSGLPSDRFSAERTGGSVSTLTIQRTQQEDSAVYLCASSLSFWGSHEQYFGPGTRLTVT.

The CDR3, as DNA: TGTGCCGCCGGGGACAGGGTGAATTCACCCCTCCACTTT. This codes for CAAGDRVNSPLHF. The gene calls are TRBV30 and TRBJ1-6, with 9 bases matching TRBD1. V shed 8 bases, J shed 7 bases, and the junction held 6 bases outside the gene matches. CDR3 length equals 13 residues. Germline V gene lookup returns CDR1 GTSNPN and CDR2 SVGIG (reference sequence).